This paragraph covers one T cell receptor beta chain sequence. As handled by the study authors: From reference gene primer amplification, estimates of nucleated cell counts were derived. Generated by immunoSEQ multiplex PCR, the TCRdb table keeps only in-frame clones and is missing some. D and trimming come from the DNA, and the V and J calls and clone size come from that table. The profile covers about 140,000 clones, with about three quarters appearing a single time and around 9.5% taken by the ten largest. Trimming left V 1 base short and J 11 bases short, with 17 bases between. This CDR3 is built from 14 residues. Germline lookup yields CDR1 SEHNR and CDR2 FQNEAQ (reference sequence). This entry is derived from a study of blood T cell repertoires in COVID-19.

Sequencing used peripheral blood. This chain links TRBV7-9 with TRBJ1-1, with D maybe TRBD1 (5 bases). The sequence derives from a woman aged 45 to 65 with active or convalescent COVID-19. CDR3 nucleotide sequence: TGTGCCAGCAGCTTAGGGCAGGGAATGGATTCGGCTTTCTTT. Protein sequence: CASSLGQGMDSAFF. Supplemented by reference TRBV7-9 and TRBJ1-1, the full variable domain reads DTGVSQNPRHKITKRGQNVTFRCDPISEHNRLYWYRQTLGQGPEFLTYFQNEAQLEKSRLLSDRFSAERPKGSFSTLEIQRTEQGDSAMYLCASSLGQGMDSAFFGQGTRLTVV.